Given below is one T cell receptor (beta chain) in context. Only one count was recorded for this clone. The antigen this receptor binds is unknown. Base qualities are not at hand, and no much larger clone is one base apart. This specimen comes from a study of blood T cell repertoires in COVID-19 (dated by TCRdb to about 2020). For the study in its entirety: Collaborator samples came from the United States, Italy and Spain and covered acute and convalescent phases of COVID-19. Samples were obtained from the ongoing ImmuneRACE study (first 160 participants) and from over a thousand subjects provided by 6 global collaborators. Deeply sampled blood TCRbeta repertoires from subjects exposed to, actively infected with, or recovered from COVID-19 were included in the dataset. The sample metadata nearly always contained a de-identified subject ID, COVID-19 status, age in years and sex. HLA class I and class II types, where available, came from metadata supplied by the sample provider rather than from assay-based typing. The repertoires were made available in a free public database intended to serve as a resource for research on the immune response to SARS-CoV-2. The material from the prospective study consisted of cDNA or gDNA derived from T cells, B-cell-depleted T cells, or PBMCs. The research as a whole found: The amount of clinical and demographic metadata varied by source and participant and was provided uncurated.

TCRbeta CDR3 regions were amplified from genomic DNA using the immunoSEQ Assay, a bias-controlled multiplex PCR. In the source study's methods: Nucleated cell counts per sample were estimated from amplification of reference gene primers within the assay. To quantify the absolute abundance of each unique TCRbeta CDR3 rearrangement, sequence reads were collapsed and filtered. For each sample, productive Simpson clonality was calculated as the square root of Simpson's diversity index over productive rearrangements. Imported from immuneACCESS, the table was reduced by TCRdb to in-frame sequences with V and J called. These copies leave out some clones; in studies compared against another copy, an unresolved V gene accounts for under half, and the cause of the remainder is not known. Clonal size and the V and J genes are those of that table, whereas D and trimming came from the DNA. A total of 150,000 to 180,000 clones appear in this sample, about 80% of them only once. Of the sample, less than 30% falls within the top ten clones.

Whole blood was collected in K2EDTA tubes by collaborating institutions according to the institutions' own protocols. For TCRbeta analysis, collaborators shipped samples as frozen whole blood, isolated PBMCs, or DNA extracted from either of those sample types. The clonotype originates from a woman aged 60-75 years with acute or convalescent COVID-19. Input material: peripheral blood.

The CDR3 reads CASRFSGEGSEQYF. The DNA sequence is given as TGTGCCAGCAGGTTTAGCGGGGAGGGGTCCGAGCAGTACTTC. The chain links TRBV5-4 with TRBJ2-7, with TRBD2 matching 8 junction bases. CDR1 and CDR2, per the germline V gene (reference sequence), are SGHNT and YYREEE. Trimmed from V: 5 bases; trimmed from J: 6 bases; junction bases lacking a gene match: 10. The CDR3 starts with the cysteine, ends with the phenylalanine, and has 14 residues. The kept DNA is CDR3 alone, 42 bases in frame from the first base.